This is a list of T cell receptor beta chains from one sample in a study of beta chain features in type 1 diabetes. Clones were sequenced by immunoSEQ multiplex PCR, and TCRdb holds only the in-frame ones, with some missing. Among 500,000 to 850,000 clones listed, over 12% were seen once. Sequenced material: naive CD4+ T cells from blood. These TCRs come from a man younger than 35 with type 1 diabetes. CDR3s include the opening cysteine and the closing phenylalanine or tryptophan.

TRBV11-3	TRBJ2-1	CASSPGTGRYNEQFF
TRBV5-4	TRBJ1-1	CASSLERGNTEAFF
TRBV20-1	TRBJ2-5	CSYLAVKTQYF
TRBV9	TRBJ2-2	CASSVLPFANTGELFF
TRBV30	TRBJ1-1	CAWSVRGGHTEAFF
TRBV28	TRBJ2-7	CASSFNMGQGYEQYF
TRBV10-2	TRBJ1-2	CASSVPEGGGYTF
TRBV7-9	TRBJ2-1	CASSSTGNEQFF
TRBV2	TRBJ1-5	CASLRDDGQPQHF
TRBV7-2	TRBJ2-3	CASSPGLAAPQYF
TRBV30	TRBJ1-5	CAWSVGGNQPQHF
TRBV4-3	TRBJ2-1	CASSPGGSSYNEQFF
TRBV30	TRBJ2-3	CAWRDAITDTQYF
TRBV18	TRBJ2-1	CASSGTSAHNEQFF
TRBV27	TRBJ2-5	CASCGRGLQETQYF
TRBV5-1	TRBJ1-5	CASSLAGRVNQPQHF
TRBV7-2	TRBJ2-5	CASSSPGLAGVGQTQYF
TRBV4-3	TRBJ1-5	CASSQDSGQGNQPQHF
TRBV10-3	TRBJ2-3	CAGAGEGTDTQYF
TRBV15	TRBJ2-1	CATSRMTSGGQSSYNEQFF
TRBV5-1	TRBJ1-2	CASSDSTPTGTGDGYTF
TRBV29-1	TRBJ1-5	CSVRDRNQPQHF
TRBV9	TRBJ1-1	CASSSRTGRLDTEAFF
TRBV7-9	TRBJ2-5	CASIPTRVGLRETQYF
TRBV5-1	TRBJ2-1	CASSLVGEALYNEQFF
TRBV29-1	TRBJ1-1	CSVEDQGYTEAFF
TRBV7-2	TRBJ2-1	CASSLLARLNEQFF